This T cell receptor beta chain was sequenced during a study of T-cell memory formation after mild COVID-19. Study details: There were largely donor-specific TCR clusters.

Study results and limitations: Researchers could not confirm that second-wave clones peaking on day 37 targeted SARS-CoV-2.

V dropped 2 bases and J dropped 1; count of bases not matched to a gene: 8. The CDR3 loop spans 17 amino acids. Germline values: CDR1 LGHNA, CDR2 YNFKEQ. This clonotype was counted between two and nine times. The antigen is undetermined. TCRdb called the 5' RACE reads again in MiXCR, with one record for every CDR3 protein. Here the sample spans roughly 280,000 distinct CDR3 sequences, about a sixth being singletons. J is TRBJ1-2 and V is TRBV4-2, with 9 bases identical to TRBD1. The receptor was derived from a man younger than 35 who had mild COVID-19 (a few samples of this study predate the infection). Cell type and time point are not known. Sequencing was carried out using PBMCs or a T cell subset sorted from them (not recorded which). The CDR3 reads CASSQTGTGLFNYGYTF. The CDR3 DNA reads TGTGCCAGCAGCCAAACCGGGACAGGGCTATTTAACTATGGCTACACCTTC.